The 10 T cell receptor beta chains below were found in one sample sequenced in a study of cytomegalovirus exposure and HLA in healthy donors. Primers for the PCR totalled 60 Vbeta and 13 Jbeta. Some clones are missing from TCRdb's copy, which holds only in-frame ones; the method was immunoSEQ multiplex PCR. The sample records 150,000 or so clones, 82% being singletons. Sample: PBMCs. These receptors were obtained from a male donor in good health and CMV-seronegative.

This clone came up a few times. The rearrangement uses TRBV18 and TRBJ1-5; D is possibly TRBD1 (6 bases). Germline assignment: CDR1 KGHSH and CDR2 LQKENI. V was clipped by 4 bases and J by 4 bases, with 11 bases between them. This CDR3 is 14 amino acids long. CDR3 nucleotides: TGTGCCAGCTCACAAGGGCAGGGGAATCAGCCCCAGCATTTT. It codes for CASSQGQGNQPQHF. The variable domain in full, with the rest retrieved from reference TRBV18 and TRBJ1-5, is NAGVMQNPRHLVRRRGQEARLRCSPMKGHSHVYWYRQLPEEGLKFMVYLQKENIIDESGMPKERFSAEFPKEGPSILRIQQVVRGDSAAYFCASSQGQGNQPQHFGDGTRLSIL.

The chain employs TRBV19 and TRBJ1-3, with 8 bases identical to TRBD1. Germline CDR1 is LNHDA and CDR2 is SQIVND (reference sequence). This CDR3 is built from 18 residues. The V and J ends lost 4 bases and 0 bases, in that order; junction bases with no gene match: 11. The CDR3 loop reads CASSRKWTGPSSGNTIYF. CDR3 DNA sequence: TGTGCCAGTAGTAGGAAATGGACAGGGCCAAGCTCTGGAAACACCATATATTTT. The entire variable domain, with the rest obtained from reference TRBV19 and TRBJ1-3, is as follows: DGGITQSPKYLFRKEGQNVTLSCEQNLNHDAMYWYRQDPGQGLRLIYYSQIVNDFQKGDIAEGYSVSREKKESFPLTVTSAQKNPTAFYLCASSRKWTGPSSGNTIYFGEGSWLTVV.

This chain links TRBV20-1 with TRBJ2-7, with D hard to call. CDR3 length: 9 amino acids. CDR1 and CDR2 from the germline V gene are DFQATT and SNEGSKA (reference sequence). V was clipped by 5 bases and J by 6 bases, with 5 bases between them. The chain's CDR3 is CSAGPEQYF. CDR3 bases: TGCAGTGCTGGGCCCGAGCAGTACTTC.

The V gene is TRBV5-1, the J gene TRBJ1-1; D is undetermined. The CDR3 sequence is 13 residues long. Deletions cut 2 bases from V and 0 bases from J, with 5 bases between. Germline V gene data show CDR1 as SGHRS and CDR2 as YFSETQ. CDR3 amino acids: CASSLNLNTEAFF. The CDR3 DNA is TGCGCCAGCAGCTTAAACTTGAACACTGAAGCTTTCTTT.

The sample holds a few counts of this clone. CDR3 DNA sequence: TGTGCCAGCGGGGGAACTGGCAATCAGCCCCAGCATTTT. Residues: CASGGTGNQPQHF. The chain has TRBV19 and TRBJ1-5; TRBD1 is a possible D gene (5 bases). Germline V gene sequence: CDR1 LNHDA, CDR2 SQIVND (reference sequence). Trimming left V 9 bases short and J 2 bases short, with 11 bases between. The CDR3 has 13 residues.

The rearrangement uses TRBV2 and TRBJ2-5; possibly TRBD1 for D (7 bases). V was shortened by 6 bases and J by 2 bases, with 13 bases between the two germline ends. CDR1 and CDR2 from the germline V gene are SNHLY and FYNNEI. The CDR3 sequence is 14 residues long. CDR3 amino acids: CASSQQGTQETQYF. The DNA for the CDR3 is TGTGCCAGCAGCCAACAGGGGACTCAAGAGACCCAGTACTTC.

This rearrangement joins TRBV5-5 to TRBJ2-5, with D perhaps TRBD1 (6 bases). The germline CDR1 and CDR2 sequences are SGHKS and YYEKEE (reference sequence). This CDR3 has 16 residues. The V gene lost 2 bases and the J gene lost 1 base, with 15 bases spanning the gap. This CDR3 is CASSLTGTLSQETQYF. In DNA, the CDR3 is TGTGCCAGCAGCTTAACCGGGACACTTTCCCAAGAGACCCAGTACTTC.

The chain employs TRBV28 and TRBJ1-1; no reliable D call. Germline V gives CDR1 MDHEN, CDR2 SYDVKM. Trimming removed 3 bases from V and 0 bases from J, with 14 bases in between. This CDR3 spans 16 amino acids. DNA of the CDR3: TGTGCCAGCAGTTTCACGGGTCCCCCCATGAACACTGAAGCTTTCTTT. Translated, it gives CASSFTGPPMNTEAFF.

This clone has just one count. The V and J genes are TRBV30 and TRBJ2-1, with 9 positions matching TRBD2. Germline-derived CDR1 and CDR2 are GTSNPN and SVGIG (reference sequence). With V trimmed by 3 bases and J by 7 bases, 4 bases remained unmatched. The CDR3 extends over 13 amino acids. CDR3 bases: TGTGCCTGGAGGGGCGGGAGGGTTAATGAGCAGTTCTTC. It encodes CAWRGGRVNEQFF.

This chain links TRBV4-2 with TRBJ2-2; 7 nucleotides match TRBD1. This CDR3 region has 18 residues. Losses at the gene ends were 1 base for V and 3 bases for J; bases not matched to a gene: 11. Germline CDR1 LGHNA, CDR2 YNFKEQ. The CDR3 here is CASSQAGLRQGHTGELFF. The CDR3 region has the DNA TGTGCCAGCAGCCAAGCGGGGCTACGACAGGGTCACACCGGGGAGCTGTTTTTT.